These 24 T cell receptor beta chains share one sample of origin, sequenced in a study of blood T cell repertoires in COVID-19. Clones were sequenced by immunoSEQ multiplex PCR, and TCRdb holds only the in-frame ones, with some missing. The sample lists tens of thousands of clones, under 90% occurring once. Sequencing was done on a sample of peripheral blood. These receptors were obtained from a human donor in a cohort sampled during active COVID-19.

The CDR3 bases are TGTGCCAGCAGTGGGTCGCTTGGGACTCTCCAAGAGACCCAGTACTTC. Protein sequence: CASSGSLGTLQETQYF. The chain joins TRBV2 to TRBJ2-5; possible D gene TRBD2, 6 bases. The V end was cut by 4 bases, the J end by 1 base, with 16 bases between. This CDR3 contains 16 residues. Germline V lookup: CDR1 SNHLY, CDR2 FYNNEI.

The chain carries TRBV5-6 and TRBJ2-6, with a tentative D call TRBD1 (6 bases). Germline CDR1 and CDR2: SGHDT and YYEEEE. The CDR3 extends over 14 amino acids. The germline V and J ends were trimmed by 4 bases and 1 base, with 6 bases remaining between them. This CDR3 reads CASSTGSGANVLTF. The CDR3 DNA reads as TGTGCCAGCAGCACAGGGTCTGGGGCCAACGTCCTGACTTTC.

The gene calls are TRBV18 and TRBJ2-5, with TRBD2 as a possible D gene (6 bases). Germline lookup yields CDR1 KGHSH and CDR2 LQKENI. The CDR3 has 13 amino acids. The V and J ends lost 2 bases and 5 bases respectively, with 9 bases between them. CDR3 bases: TGTGCCAGCTCACCAGACAGCGGGGAGACCCAGTACTTC. Translating it yields CASSPDSGETQYF.

This clone was seen a few times. J is TRBJ1-2 and V is TRBV14; D is uncertain. The CDR3 is made up of 15 amino acids. V gave up 0 bases and J gave up 0 bases, with 8 bases separating them. The germline V gene has CDR1 SGHDN and CDR2 FVKESK. CDR3 residues: CASSQDLRPNYGYTF. CDR3 sequence (DNA): TGTGCCAGCAGCCAAGATCTACGCCCTAACTATGGCTACACCTTC.

The gene calls are TRBV10-3 and TRBJ1-1; D is perhaps TRBD1 (5 bases). The CDR3 extends over 14 amino acids. The V end was cut by 6 bases, the J end by 1 base, with 12 bases between. Per germline, CDR1 ENHRY and CDR2 SYGVKD. Here the CDR3 DNA reads TGTGCCATCAGCGCATCTACAGGGAACACTGAAGCTTTCTTT. Its translation: CAISASTGNTEAFF.

This chain joins TRBV6-5 and TRBJ2-7; D is possibly TRBD2 (6 bases). The V gene lost 6 bases and the J gene lost 6 bases, with 18 bases spanning the gap. Per the germline V gene, CDR1 is MNHEY and CDR2 is SVGAGI. CDR3 length equals 14 residues. CDR3 sequence (DNA): TGTGCCAGCAGCCATCTCGGGGGACCCTCCGAGCAGTACTTC. Translation gives CASSHLGGPSEQYF.

This chain links TRBV4-2 with TRBJ1-1, with D unresolved. Germline CDR1 reads LGHNA; CDR2 reads YNFKEQ. The CDR3 is 14 residues long. With 6 bases removed from V and 0 bases from J, the gap between germline ends came to 11 bases. In DNA form, the CDR3 reads TGTGCCAGCAGATCCACGAGTGTGAACACTGAAGCTTTCTTT. It codes for CASRSTSVNTEAFF.

The chain couples TRBV4-3 to TRBJ2-3, with D uncertain. Trimming removed 4 bases at V and 3 bases at J, with 14 bases between. The CDR3 is made up of 15 amino acids. Looked up from germline, CDR1 is LGHNA and CDR2 is YSLEER. CDR3 loop: CASSRADLSTDTQYF. In DNA form, the CDR3 reads TGCGCCAGCAGCCGGGCCGATCTAAGTACAGATACGCAGTATTTT.

The chain combines TRBV11-2 with TRBJ2-7; 7 bases line up with TRBD2. The CDR3 runs 14 residues. The germline V gene has CDR1 SGHAT and CDR2 FQNNGV. V lost 8 bases, J lost 1 base, and 8 bases stayed unmatched. The CDR3, as DNA: TGTGCCAGCGGAGACCAGCGGGGATCCTACGAGCAGTACTTC. Its translation: CASGDQRGSYEQYF.

This chain joins TRBV7-2 and TRBJ2-7, with a tentative D call TRBD1 (6 bases). Germline lookup yields CDR1 SGHTA and CDR2 FQGNSA. This CDR3 is built from 14 residues. The germline V and J ends were trimmed by 5 bases and 0 bases, with 11 bases remaining between them. Here the CDR3 reads CASSDRSVSYEQYF. DNA of the CDR3: TGTGCCAGCAGCGACAGGTCGGTCTCCTACGAGCAGTACTTC.

This clone was seen a single time. This sequence joins TRBV21-1 and TRBJ1-1; the D segment call TRBD1 is taken from the table without a DNA check. TRBV21-1 is deemed a pseudogene. CDR3 length: 14 amino acids. Here the CDR3 reads CASSPQGQNTEAFF. The CDR3 bases are TGTGCCAGCAGCCCCCAGGGGCAGAACACTGAAGCTTTCTTT.

The rearrangement joins TRBV27 to TRBJ1-2; tentatively, D is TRBD1 (6 bases). CDR3 length: 16 residues. V dropped 2 bases and J dropped 5 bases, with 18 bases sitting between them. In germline, CDR1 is MNHEY, CDR2 SMNVEV (reference sequence). DNA for the CDR3: TGTGCCAGCAGTTTAAGGCGGGGGACACAGATTTATGGCTACACCTTC. Residues: CASSLRRGTQIYGYTF.

This clone has just a few counts. The V and J genes are TRBV4-1 and TRBJ2-7; D might be TRBD1 (5 bases). The CDR3 totals 14 residues. Germline CDR1 is MGHRA and CDR2 is YSYEKL. V dropped 1 base and J dropped 5 bases, with 12 bases sitting between them. The CDR3 coding sequence is TGCGCCAGCAGCCAAGTTGGGGTCAGGGACGAGCAGTACTTC. Encoded protein: CASSQVGVRDEQYF.

This chain connects TRBV5-1 to TRBJ2-1; 12 bases are shared with TRBD2. Germline V gene lookup returns CDR1 SGHRS and CDR2 YFSETQ. This CDR3 is 15 amino acids long. The junction had 2 bases not matched to a gene; V was cut back by 2 bases and J by 5 bases. The CDR3 loop reads CASSLLAGGHNEQFF. Written as DNA, the CDR3 is TGCGCCAGCAGCTTACTAGCGGGAGGTCACAATGAGCAGTTCTTC. Combining the CDR3 with reference TRBV5-1 and TRBJ2-1 gives the whole variable domain KAGVTQTPRYLIKTRGQQVTLSCSPISGHRSVSWYQQTPGQGLQFLFEYFSETQRNKGNFPGRFSGRQFSNSRSEMNVSTLELGDSALYLCASSLLAGGHNEQFFGPGTRLTVL.

The chain is built from TRBV19 and TRBJ1-2, with unresolved D. The V end lost 7 bases, the J end lost 4 bases, and 10 bases lay between the germline ends. CDR3 size: 12 residues. The germline gives CDR1 LNHDA, CDR2 SQIVND (reference sequence). CDR3 DNA sequence: TGTGCCAGTACTGGCAGGCCCTATGGCTACACCTTC. Amino acids: CASTGRPYGYTF.

The V call is TRBV11-1, the J call TRBJ2-7; possible D gene TRBD2, 5 bases. V lost 3 bases, J lost 5 bases, and 14 bases lay in between. CDR3 size: 14 residues. The V gene's germline CDR1 is SGHAT and CDR2 FQDESV (reference sequence). CDR3 residues: CASSLRRLSHEQYF. In nucleotides, the CDR3 is TGTGCCAGCAGCTTGAGGAGGCTCAGCCACGAGCAGTACTTC.

The rearrangement joins TRBV10-1 to TRBJ2-7, with D possibly being TRBD2 (6 bases). CDR1 is WNHNN and CDR2 is SYGVQD in the germline V gene (reference sequence). Trimming pared 3 bases from V and 4 bases from J, leaving 16 bases between. The length of the CDR3 is 15 residues. The CDR3 protein is CASSDVGLSPYEQYF. In nucleotides, the CDR3 is TGCGCCAGCAGTGATGTGGGACTCAGCCCTTACGAGCAGTACTTC.

The chain has TRBV5-1 and TRBJ1-3; 7 bases fit TRBD1. This CDR3 region has 16 residues. V dropped 4 bases and J dropped 1; count of bases not matched to a gene: 8. Germline-derived CDR1 and CDR2 are SGHRS and YFSETQ. The CDR3 loop is CASSQRQGYSGNTIYF. DNA of the CDR3: TGCGCCAGCAGCCAAAGACAGGGTTATTCTGGAAACACCATATATTTT.

Only one count was recorded for this clone. The V and J genes are TRBV12-3 or TRBV12-4 and TRBJ1-2; D is uncertain. This CDR3 contains 12 residues. With 3 bases removed from V and 5 bases from J, the gap between germline ends came to 7 bases. CDR3 region: CASSFGSYGYTF. The DNA for the CDR3 is TGTGCCAGCAGTTTTGGCAGTTATGGCTACACCTTC.

The CDR3 coding sequence is TGTGCCAGCAGTCTGAGTCCTTCGGGACACATTTATGGCTACACCTTC. Protein sequence: CASSLSPSGHIYGYTF. V and J are TRBV6-6 and TRBJ1-2; tentatively, D is TRBD1 (6 bases). Trimming cost V 5 bases and J 5 bases, with 21 bases left between them. Germline V lookup: CDR1 MNHNY, CDR2 SVGAGI (reference sequence). This CDR3 spans 16 amino acids.

The rearrangement uses TRBV5-8 and TRBJ1-1; 8 bases are a match to TRBD1. Germline loops: CDR1 SGHTS, CDR2 YDEGEE. This CDR3 has 15 amino acids. The V and J ends lost 3 bases and 1 base, in that order; junction bases with no gene match: 5. Here the CDR3 reads CASSSWTGTNTEAFF. The CDR3 DNA reads TGTGCCAGCAGCTCTTGGACAGGGACGAACACTGAAGCTTTCTTT.

The chain joins TRBV7-9 to TRBJ2-7; TRBD1 matches 9 bases. The CDR3 runs 14 residues. Germline lookup yields CDR1 SEHNR and CDR2 FQNEAQ (reference sequence). Germline trimming cut 5 bases from V and 6 bases from J; bases unmatched to any gene: 8. The CDR3 region has the DNA TGTGCCAGCAGCATGCCGGGACAGGGAGGCGAGCAGTACTTC. Translating gives CASSMPGQGGEQYF.

The gene calls are TRBV4-2 and TRBJ2-2; unclear D gene. V lost 4 bases and J lost 1, with 7 bases in between. The germline CDR1 and CDR2 sequences are LGHNA and YNFKEQ. This CDR3 has 14 residues. CDR3 DNA sequence: TGTGCCAGCAGCCTAACAGTGAACACCGGGGAGCTGTTTTTT. This sequence encodes CASSLTVNTGELFF.

The V call is TRBV29-1, the J call TRBJ2-7, with D maybe TRBD2 (7 bases). CDR3 length: 13 residues. Germline CDR1 is SQVTM and CDR2 is ANQGSEA. Here the CDR3 reads CSCGGHGSYEQYF. The CDR3 region has the DNA TGCAGTTGCGGGGGACACGGTTCCTACGAGCAGTACTTC.